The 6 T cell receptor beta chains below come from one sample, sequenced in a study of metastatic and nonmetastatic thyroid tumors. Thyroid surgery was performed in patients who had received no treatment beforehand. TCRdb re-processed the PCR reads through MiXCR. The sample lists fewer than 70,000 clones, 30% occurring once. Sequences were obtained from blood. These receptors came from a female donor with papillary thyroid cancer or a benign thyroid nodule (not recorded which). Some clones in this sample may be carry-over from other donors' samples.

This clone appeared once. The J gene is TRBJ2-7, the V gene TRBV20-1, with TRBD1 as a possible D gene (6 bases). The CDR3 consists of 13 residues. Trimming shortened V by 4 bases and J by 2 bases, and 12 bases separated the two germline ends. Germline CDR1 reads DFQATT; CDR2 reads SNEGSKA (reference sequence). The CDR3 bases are TGCAGTGCTAACCGACAGGAGCCCTACGAGCAGTACTTC. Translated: CSANRQEPYEQYF.

CDR3 protein: CASSIEAGGSEQYF. CDR3 sequence (DNA): TGTGCCAGCAGCATCGAGGCAGGGGGAAGCGAGCAGTACTTC. The V gene is TRBV11-2, the J gene TRBJ2-7, with 7 bases identical to TRBD1. This CDR3 comprises 14 residues. The V gene end was trimmed by 5 bases and the J gene end by 6 bases; junction bases not matched to a gene: 10. The germline gives CDR1 SGHAT, CDR2 FQNNGV.

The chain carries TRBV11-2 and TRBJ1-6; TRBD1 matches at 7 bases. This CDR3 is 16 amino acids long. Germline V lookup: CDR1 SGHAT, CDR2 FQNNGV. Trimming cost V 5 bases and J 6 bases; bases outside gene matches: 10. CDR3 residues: CASSLYTGTVNSPLHF. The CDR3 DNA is TGTGCCAGCAGCCTTTACACCGGGACAGTTAATTCACCCCTCCACTTT.

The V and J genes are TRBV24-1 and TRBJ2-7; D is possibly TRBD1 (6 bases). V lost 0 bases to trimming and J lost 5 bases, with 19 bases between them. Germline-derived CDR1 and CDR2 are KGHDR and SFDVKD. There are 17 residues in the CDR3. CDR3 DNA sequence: TGTGCCACCAGTGATTTGGTGTGCAGGGGAATTCGGCACGAGCAGTACTTC. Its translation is CATSDLVCRGIRHEQYF.

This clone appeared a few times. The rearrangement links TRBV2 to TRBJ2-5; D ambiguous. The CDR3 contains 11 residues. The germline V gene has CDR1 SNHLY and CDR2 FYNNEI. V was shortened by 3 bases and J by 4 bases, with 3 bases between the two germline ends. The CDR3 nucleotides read TGTGCCAGCAGTGAGGGAGAGACCCAGTACTTC. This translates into CASSEGETQYF.

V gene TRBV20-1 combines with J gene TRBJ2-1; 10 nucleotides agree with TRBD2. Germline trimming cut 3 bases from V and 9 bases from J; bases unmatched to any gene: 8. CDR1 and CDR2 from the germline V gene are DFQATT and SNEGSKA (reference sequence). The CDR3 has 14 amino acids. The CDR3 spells CSARGLAGVGEQFF. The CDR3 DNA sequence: TGCAGTGCTAGGGGGCTAGCGGGAGTCGGTGAGCAGTTCTTC.